The clone carrying this T cell receptor (beta chain) showed up just a few times. This sample was taken from a study of blood T cell repertoires in COVID-19. On the study more broadly: Acute and convalescent COVID-19 samples came from the United States, Italy and Spain. Nucleic acid was either cDNA or gDNA, and it came from T cells, B-cell-depleted T cells, or PBMCs.

Germline V gives CDR1 SGHAT, CDR2 FQNNGV. The CDR3 covers 12 residues. V gave up 5 bases and J gave up 7 bases, with 11 bases separating them. Under the authors' procedure: By means of reference gene primer amplification, nucleated cell counts were estimated. Here immunoSEQ multiplex PCR was the method, and the copy in TCRdb shows in-frame clones only, minus some. The D gene and trimming were derived from the DNA, and the V and J assignments and clone size from that table. The data contain about 68,000 clones, 90% to 95% of them singletons. V and J are TRBV11-2 and TRBJ1-2, with a weak D call TRBD1 (5 bases). Sequenced: peripheral blood. This TCR came from a man aged 40-49 years with COVID-19, enrolled during active disease. Here the CDR3 DNA reads TGTGCCAGCAGCCACAGGACGAGTGGCTACACCTTC. Amino acid sequence: CASSHRTSGYTF.